This TCR beta chain derives from a study of technical replicates of blood from several donors. Here immunoSEQ multiplex PCR was the method, and the copy in TCRdb shows in-frame clones only, minus some. The profile shows 60,000 to 80,000 clones, about nine tenths of them singletons. Germline assignment: CDR1 MGHRA and CDR2 YSYEKL. The ends were cut back, 4 bases at V and 6 bases at J, with 6 bases in the middle. This CDR3 has 12 residues. The TCR originated in a human donor in good health. Some clones in this sample may be carry-over from other donors' samples. Sequenced: PBMCs. This chain links TRBV4-1 with TRBJ1-4; no firm D call. The CDR3 nucleotides are TGCGCCAGCAGCCGGCCTCATGAAAAACTGTTTTTT. Translation: CASSRPHEKLFF.